This is a list of T cell receptor beta chains from one sample in a study of Ad26.COV2.S vaccination and SARS-CoV-2 variants. Clones were sequenced by immunoSEQ multiplex PCR, and TCRdb holds only the in-frame ones, with some missing. In the table there are 300,000 to 400,000 clones, around nine tenths of which are singletons. The specimen comprised peripheral blood, sampled in a trial of Ad26.COV2.S vaccine versus placebo. The receptors derive from a person aged 18 to 59 who received the Ad26.COV2.S COVID-19 vaccine or a placebo. Each CDR3 is given with its conserved first and last residue.

V gene: TRBV12-3/TRBV12-4
J gene: TRBJ2-7
CDR3 protein: CASSLRKF

V gene: TRBV21-1
J gene: TRBJ1-2
CDR3 protein: CASSKKRDIPTNYGYTF

V gene: TRBV7-9
J gene: TRBJ1-3
CDR3 protein: CASSARVLSGNTIYF

V gene: TRBV6-6
J gene: TRBJ2-1
CDR3 protein: CASNPQRGAVEQFF

V gene: TRBV18
J gene: TRBJ2-1
CDR3 protein: CASSPGGGVNGEQFF

V gene: TRBV27
J gene: TRBJ1-6
CDR3 protein: CASSLEGAAYNSPLHF

V gene: TRBV5-6
J gene: TRBJ2-2
CDR3 protein: CASSRGGTGELFF

V gene: TRBV2
J gene: TRBJ2-3
CDR3 protein: CASSRKGASTDTQYF

V gene: TRBV9
J gene: TRBJ2-5
CDR3 protein: CASSVGRRGQETQYF

V gene: TRBV15
J gene: TRBJ2-1
CDR3 protein: CATSSRGPGNEQFF

V gene: TRBV4-1
J gene: TRBJ2-1
CDR3 protein: CASSQVFGQGNYNEQFF

V gene: TRBV9
J gene: TRBJ2-3
CDR3 protein: CASSVPGLGDTQYF

V gene: TRBV18
J gene: TRBJ2-7
CDR3 protein: CASSATRYEQYF

V gene: TRBV7-3
J gene: TRBJ1-1
CDR3 protein: CASSLNSGDMNTEAFF

V gene: TRBV5-1
J gene: TRBJ1-2
CDR3 protein: CASSQTGDPNYGYTF

V gene: TRBV5-4
J gene: TRBJ2-5
CDR3 protein: CASSVLAGEETQYF

V gene: TRBV6-1
J gene: TRBJ2-7
CDR3 protein: CASSEVLSSYEQYF

V gene: TRBV3-1/TRBV3-2
J gene: TRBJ1-4
CDR3 protein: CASSQSRANEKLFF

V gene: TRBV19
J gene: TRBJ2-1
CDR3 protein: CASSIMAGGSYNEQFF

V gene: TRBV2
J gene: TRBJ1-4
CDR3 protein: CASSMTGVNEKLFF

V gene: TRBV25-1
J gene: TRBJ1-2
CDR3 protein: CASSESPGGGIYGYTF

V gene: TRBV3-1/TRBV3-2
J gene: TRBJ1-1
CDR3 protein: CASSAHTGVGTEAFF

V gene: TRBV19
J gene: TRBJ1-2
CDR3 protein: CASSISDRGLSYGYTF

V gene: TRBV7-9
J gene: TRBJ2-7
CDR3 protein: CASSLCSPMLRQPLREQYF

V gene: TRBV19
J gene: TRBJ1-5
CDR3 protein: CASSIDRDQPQHF

V gene: TRBV4-3
J gene: TRBJ2-4
CDR3 protein: CASSQEWRGSKNIQYF

V gene: TRBV2
J gene: TRBJ1-1
CDR3 protein: CASSVYRDTEAFF

V gene: TRBV19
J gene: TRBJ2-1
CDR3 protein: CASSIKRDRSDEQFF

V gene: TRBV7-5
J gene: TRBJ2-1
CDR3 protein: CARRERQGLDEQFF

V gene: TRBV4-1
J gene: TRBJ2-6
CDR3 protein: CASSSVVGANVLTF

V gene: TRBV12-3/TRBV12-4
J gene: TRBJ1-5
CDR3 protein: CASSFSGRQPQHF

V gene: TRBV12-3/TRBV12-4
J gene: TRBJ2-7
CDR3 protein: CASSLVVGEQYF

V gene: TRBV9
J gene: TRBJ1-2
CDR3 protein: CASSVRGADGYTF

V gene: TRBV5-4
J gene: TRBJ2-7
CDR3 protein: CASSEGPGQETYEQYF

V gene: TRBV10-3
J gene: TRBJ2-2
CDR3 protein: CAISEKGADTGELFF

V gene: TRBV7-9
J gene: TRBJ1-2
CDR3 protein: CASSSTGGEGYTF

V gene: TRBV9
J gene: TRBJ1-2
CDR3 protein: CASSFRQGVLDGYTF

V gene: TRBV7-9
J gene: TRBJ2-5
CDR3 protein: CASSGGVQETQYF

V gene: TRBV7-8
J gene: TRBJ1-5
CDR3 protein: CASSLGTGVPYSNQPQHF

V gene: TRBV3-1/TRBV3-2
J gene: TRBJ1-5
CDR3 protein: CASSSSWPGGQPQHF

V gene: TRBV12-5
J gene: TRBJ1-3
CDR3 protein: CASGLGNRGVDTIYF

V gene: TRBV7-2
J gene: TRBJ2-1
CDR3 protein: CASSQTYNEQFF

V gene: TRBV7-9
J gene: TRBJ2-5
CDR3 protein: CAFRLSGSETQYF

V gene: TRBV28
J gene: TRBJ1-2
CDR3 protein: CASSLNTPNYGYTF

V gene: TRBV9
J gene: TRBJ1-1
CDR3 protein: CASSPQGLQLNTEAFF

V gene: TRBV19
J gene: TRBJ1-4
CDR3 protein: CASSYLTGGADEKLFF

V gene: TRBV30
J gene: TRBJ2-7
CDR3 protein: CAWSVGHRDSNYEQYF

V gene: TRBV7-8
J gene: TRBJ2-3
CDR3 protein: CASSLGAGGPSDTQYF